The present TCR beta chain was sequenced within a study of T cell changes during pregnancy in multiple sclerosis. Measured with immunoSEQ multiplex PCR; TCRdb has only the in-frame clones, and not every one. The table has about 68,000 clones, under 95% seen once. From germline, CDR1 is SQVTM and CDR2 ANQGSEA. V shed 7 bases and J 4 bases; nucleotides not matched to a gene: 8. The CDR3 runs to 14 residues. The receptor was isolated from a female donor with multiple sclerosis, enrolled in a pregnancy study. The source was peripheral blood, collected in the second trimester of pregnancy. The V call is TRBV29-1, the J call TRBJ2-2; 8 bases align to TRBD1. CDR3 nucleotides: TGCAGCGGCCGACAGGGGTTGGTCACCGGGGAGCTGTTTTTT. Amino acids: CSGRQGLVTGELFF.